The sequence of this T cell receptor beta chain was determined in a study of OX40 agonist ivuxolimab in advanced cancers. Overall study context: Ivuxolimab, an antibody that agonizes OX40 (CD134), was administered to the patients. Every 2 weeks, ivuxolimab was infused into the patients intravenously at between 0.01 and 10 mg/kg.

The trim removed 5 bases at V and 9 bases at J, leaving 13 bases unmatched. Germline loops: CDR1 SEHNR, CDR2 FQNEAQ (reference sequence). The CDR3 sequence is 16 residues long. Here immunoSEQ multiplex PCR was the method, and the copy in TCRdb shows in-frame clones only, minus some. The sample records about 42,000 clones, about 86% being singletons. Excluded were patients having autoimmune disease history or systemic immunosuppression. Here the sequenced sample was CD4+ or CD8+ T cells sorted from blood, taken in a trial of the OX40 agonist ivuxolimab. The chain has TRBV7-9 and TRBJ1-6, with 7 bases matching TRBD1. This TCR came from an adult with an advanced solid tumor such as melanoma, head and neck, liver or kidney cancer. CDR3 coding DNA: TGTGCCAGCAGCACAAGATCCGGGACAGCGGGTTCACCCCTCCACTTT. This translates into CASSTRSGTAGSPLHF.